This TCR beta chain is from a study of blood T cell repertoires in COVID-19. For the study at large: Collection of acute and convalescent COVID-19 samples took place in the United States, Italy and Spain. From T cells, B-cell-depleted T cells, or PBMCs came the material, which was cDNA or gDNA.

In the authors' workflow: Cell counts per sample came from amplifying reference gene primers. TCRdb keeps only in-frame clones here, not all; method: immunoSEQ multiplex PCR. V and J calls and clone size are those listed in that table; D and trimming were worked out from the DNA. The sample lists roughly 81,000 clones, about 86% occurring once. Trimming took 1 base from V and 6 from J, leaving 19 bases between them. The CDR3 is 16 residues long. Per the germline V gene, CDR1 is LGHNA and CDR2 is YNFKEQ. J is TRBJ2-7 and V is TRBV4-2, with D perhaps matching TRBD2 (5 bases). Sequenced material: peripheral blood. This clonotype was obtained from a man older than 75 with active or convalescent COVID-19. CDR3 DNA sequence: TGTGCCAGCAGCCAAGTCCCGGGGTACACGAACTTCGAGCAGTACTTC. It yields the protein CASSQVPGYTNFEQYF.